This TCR beta chain was sequenced during a study of T-cell memory formation after mild COVID-19. Study information: Largely donor-specific sequence clusters came from a couple of donors.

From the 5' RACE reads, TCRdb called clonotypes with MiXCR, one entry per CDR3 protein. The table lists a few hundred thousand distinct CDR3 sequences, 25% of them singletons. The germline CDR1 and CDR2 sequences are SGHRS and YFSETQ. The CDR3 has 15 residues. V lost 3 bases, J lost 9 bases, and 19 bases lay in between. The genes are TRBV5-1 and TRBJ2-1; the D gene is possibly TRBD2 (6 bases). Sequencing was performed on PBMCs or a T cell subset sorted from them (not recorded which). This sequence originates from an adult woman who had mild COVID-19 (a few samples of this study predate the infection). Cell type and time point are not known. CDR3 nucleotide sequence: TGCGCCAGCAGCTCGGAGGGGAGCAAGGTTGGTGAGCAGTTCTTC. The encoded protein is CASSSEGSKVGEQFF.